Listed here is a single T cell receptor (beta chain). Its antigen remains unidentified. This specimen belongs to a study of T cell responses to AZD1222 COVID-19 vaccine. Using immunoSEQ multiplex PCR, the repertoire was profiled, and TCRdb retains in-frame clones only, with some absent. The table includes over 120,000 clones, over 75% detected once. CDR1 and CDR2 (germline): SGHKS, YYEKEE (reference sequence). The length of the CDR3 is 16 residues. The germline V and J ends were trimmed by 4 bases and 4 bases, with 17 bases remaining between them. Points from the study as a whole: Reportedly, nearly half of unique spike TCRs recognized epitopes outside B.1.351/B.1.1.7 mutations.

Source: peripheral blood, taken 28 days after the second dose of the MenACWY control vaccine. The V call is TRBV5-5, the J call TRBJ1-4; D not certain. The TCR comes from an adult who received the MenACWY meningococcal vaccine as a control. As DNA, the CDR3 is TGTGCCAGCAGCCCGGCCTGGAACCGAATTAATGAAAAACTGTTTTTT. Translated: CASSPAWNRINEKLFF.